Listed below are T cell receptor beta chains from one sample, sequenced in a study of blood T cell repertoires in COVID-19. Assay: immunoSEQ multiplex PCR; the TCRdb copy retains only in-frame clones and omits some. The repertoire holds some 80,000 clones, with more than 60% as singletons. Material: peripheral blood. The receptors were sampled from a woman of 80 years or more with active or convalescent COVID-19. Both conserved end residues are part of each CDR3. A D gene is named only where the DNA matches it firmly. Clone size is shown for a subset of rows, as once, few, many or a class of expanded clone.

TRBV5-4	.	TRBD2	TRBJ2-7	TGTGCCAGCAGCGAAGGACTAGCGGGGAGCTACGAGCAGTACTTC	CASSEGLAGSYEQYF
TRBV28	.	.	TRBJ1-1	TGTGCCAGCAGTTTTCTCCCGAGGGAATCTGAAGCTTTCTTT	CASSFLPRESEAFF
TRBV7-6	many	TRBD2	TRBJ2-1	TGTGCCAGCAGCTTAGAACGGGGGGGCGGAAATGAGCAGTTCTTC	CASSLERGGGNEQFF
TRBV3-1/TRBV3-2	.	.	TRBJ2-3	TGTGCCAGCAGCCAAGTTTCTCTCGGTACGCAGTATTTT	CASSQVSLGTQYF
TRBV7-6	once	TRBD2	TRBJ2-3	TGTGCCAGCAGCTCCCGCGGCGGGGGGGCCAGAGATACGCAGTATTTT	CASSSRGGGARDTQYF
TRBV6-6	.	.	TRBJ1-2	TGTGCCAGCAGTTACGGGGCCCTCGGGGGCTACACCTTC	CASSYGALGGYTF
TRBV5-4	.	.	TRBJ2-1	TGTGCCAGCAACCTGATCAGAAGCTCCTACAATGAGCAGTTCTTC	CASNLIRSSYNEQFF
TRBV5-1	many	TRBD1	TRBJ1-2	TGCGCCAGCAGCCGGACAGGCGCTAACTATGGCTACACCTTC	CASSRTGANYGYTF
TRBV30	once	TRBD1	TRBJ2-7	TGTGCCTGGAGCTCACGTCGGGGGACAGGGTCCTACGAGCAGTACTTC	CAWSSRRGTGSYEQYF
TRBV29-1	few	.	TRBJ1-4	TGCAGCGTGGGGGAGGTCGAAAAACTGTTTTTT	CSVGEVEKLFF
TRBV29-1	.	TRBD2	TRBJ2-3	TGCAGCGTTGAAGGGGGGGGGTACACAGATACGCAGTATTTT	CSVEGGGYTDTQYF
TRBV30	once	.	TRBJ1-1	TGTGCCTGGGGGGCGGGGGTCCGCACTGAAGCTTTCTTT	CAWGAGVRTEAFF
TRBV7-8	.	.	TRBJ2-3	TGTGCCAGCAGCTGGGGCCCGGGAGATACGCAGTATTTT	CASSWGPGDTQYF
TRBV3-1/TRBV3-2	few	TRBD2	TRBJ2-5	TGTGCCAGCAGCCGACGGGGGGGCGAAGAGACCCAGTACTTC	CASSRRGGEETQYF
TRBV29-1	.	.	TRBJ1-5	TGCAGCGTTGAAATAGATAATCAGCCCCAGCATTTT	CSVEIDNQPQHF
TRBV19	.	.	TRBJ2-2	TGTGCCAGTAGGACGGACAGATCGAACACCGGGGAGCTGTTTTTT	CASRTDRSNTGELFF
TRBV7-2	.	TRBD1	TRBJ2-1	TGTGCCAGCAGCCAAGGGACAGTTGGTGATGAGCAGTTCTTC	CASSQGTVGDEQFF
TRBV19	once	.	TRBJ1-2	TGTGCCAGTAGTCCTGGGACACGGTATGGCTACACCTTC	CASSPGTRYGYTF
TRBV7-2	few	TRBD1	TRBJ2-5	TGTGCCAGCAGCTTAGTGGACAGGTCACAAGAGACCCAGTACTTC	CASSLVDRSQETQYF
TRBV13	.	.	TRBJ2-5	TGTGCCAGCAGCTTGGGGGAGGAGGAGACCCAGTACTTC	CASSLGEEETQYF
TRBV11-2	.	.	TRBJ1-1	TGTGCCAGCCGCTCCACGAGGAACACTGAAGCTTTCTTT	CASRSTRNTEAFF
TRBV5-5	.	.	TRBJ2-2	TGTGCCAGCAGCATCATTCCATACACCGGGGAGCTGTTTTTT	CASSIIPYTGELFF